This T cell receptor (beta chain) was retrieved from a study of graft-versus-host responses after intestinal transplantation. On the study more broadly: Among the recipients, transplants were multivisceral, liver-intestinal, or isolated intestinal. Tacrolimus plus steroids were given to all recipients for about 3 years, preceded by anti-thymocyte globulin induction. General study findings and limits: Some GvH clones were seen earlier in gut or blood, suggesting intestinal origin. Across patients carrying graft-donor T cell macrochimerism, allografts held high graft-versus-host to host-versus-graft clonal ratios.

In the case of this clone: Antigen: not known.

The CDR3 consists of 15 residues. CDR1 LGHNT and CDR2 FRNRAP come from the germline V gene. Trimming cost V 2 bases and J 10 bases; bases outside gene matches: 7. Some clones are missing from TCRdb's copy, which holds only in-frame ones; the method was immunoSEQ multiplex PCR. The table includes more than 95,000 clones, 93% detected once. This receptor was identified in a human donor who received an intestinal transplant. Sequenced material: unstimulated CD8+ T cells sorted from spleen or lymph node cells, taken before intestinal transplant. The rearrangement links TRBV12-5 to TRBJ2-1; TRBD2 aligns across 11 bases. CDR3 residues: CASGLIAGGPGEQFF. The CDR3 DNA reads TGTGCTAGTGGTTTGATAGCGGGGGGGCCGGGCGAGCAGTTCTTC.